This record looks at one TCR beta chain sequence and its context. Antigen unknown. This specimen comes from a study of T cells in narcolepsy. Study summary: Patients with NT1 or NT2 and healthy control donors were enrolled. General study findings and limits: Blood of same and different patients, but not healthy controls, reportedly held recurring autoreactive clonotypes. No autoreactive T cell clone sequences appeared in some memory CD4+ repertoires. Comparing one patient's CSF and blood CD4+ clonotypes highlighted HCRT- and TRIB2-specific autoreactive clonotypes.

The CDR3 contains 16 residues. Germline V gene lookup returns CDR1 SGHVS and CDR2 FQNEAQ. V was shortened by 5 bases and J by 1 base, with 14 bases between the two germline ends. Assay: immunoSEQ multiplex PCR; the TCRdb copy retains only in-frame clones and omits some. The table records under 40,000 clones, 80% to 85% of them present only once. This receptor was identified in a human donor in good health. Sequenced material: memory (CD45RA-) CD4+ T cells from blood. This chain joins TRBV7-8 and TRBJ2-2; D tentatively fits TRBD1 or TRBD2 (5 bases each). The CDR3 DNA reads TGTGCCAGCAGCCCGTCATTTGGGGGGAACACCGGGGAGCTGTTTTTT. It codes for CASSPSFGGNTGELFF.